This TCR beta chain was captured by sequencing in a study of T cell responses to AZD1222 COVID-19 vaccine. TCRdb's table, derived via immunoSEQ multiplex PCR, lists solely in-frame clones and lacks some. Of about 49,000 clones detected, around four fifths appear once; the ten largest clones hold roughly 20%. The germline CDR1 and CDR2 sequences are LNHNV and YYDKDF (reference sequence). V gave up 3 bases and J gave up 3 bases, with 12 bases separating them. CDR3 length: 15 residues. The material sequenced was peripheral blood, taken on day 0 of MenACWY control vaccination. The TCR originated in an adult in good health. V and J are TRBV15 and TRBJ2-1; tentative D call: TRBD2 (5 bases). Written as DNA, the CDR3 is TGTGCCACCAGCAGGGTAAGCCGGGACTACAATGAGCAGTTCTTC. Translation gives CATSRVSRDYNEQFF.